The clone carrying this T cell receptor (beta chain) was observed a handful of times. Its antigen is still unknown. Roughly 9.5 milliliters of peripheral blood were drawn from each donor into EDTA-treated tubes. Germline CDR1 PRHDT, CDR2 FYEKMQ (reference sequence). The V gene end was trimmed by 3 bases and the J gene end by 2 bases; junction bases not matched to a gene: 13. CDR3 length equals 17 residues. Next came a second PCR, run for about 6 to 12 cycles, which used a sample-barcoded 5' primer along with a J-beta primer mix. Via MiXCR, TCRdb re-called the 5' RACE reads, giving one row per CDR3 protein. The table lists 700,000 to 900,000 distinct CDR3 sequences, approximately 55% of them singletons. These data originate in a study of blood T cells in healthy people across ages. The wider study: Using template switching, researchers captured about one barcoded beta molecule for each two T cells. Study outcomes and limitations: One million T cells yielded diversity estimates that were considered underestimates.

The material sequenced was blood. The chain is built from TRBV13 and TRBJ2-7, with 7 nucleotides matching TRBD1. The source of this sequence is a man older than 75 in good health. The CDR3 nucleotides are TGTGCCAGCAGCTTGGCGCAGGGGGAAAGGACCCCCTACGAGCAGTACTTC. This sequence encodes CASSLAQGERTPYEQYF.